The rows below give T cell receptor beta chains drawn from one sample of a study of cytomegalovirus exposure and HLA in healthy donors. Libraries were prepared by immunoSEQ multiplex PCR; TCRdb keeps only in-frame clonotypes and omits some of them. Here the sample spans approximately 49,000 clones, 92% being singletons. The specimen sequenced was PBMCs. The receptors come from a man aged 18 to 30 in good health and CMV-seronegative. CDR3s include the opening cysteine and the closing phenylalanine or tryptophan. Fields, in order: clone size, D gene, J gene, V gene, CDR3 protein, CDR3 DNA. The D gene is left open where the match is weak. Clone size is shown for a subset of rows, as once, few, many or a class of expanded clone.

NA,TRBD2,TRBJ2-7,TRBV9,CASSLGLADWEREQYF,TGTGCCAGCAGCCTCGGACTAGCCGATTGGGAGAGGGAGCAGTACTTC
NA,NA,TRBJ2-7,TRBV5-5,CASSLGVGELPYF,TGTGCCAGCAGCTTGGGGGTGGGAGAGTTGCCGTACTTC
NA,TRBD1,TRBJ2-7,TRBV30,CAWSWGTGNGEQYF,TGTGCCTGGAGTTGGGGGACAGGGAACGGAGAGCAGTACTTC
NA,TRBD1,TRBJ2-7,TRBV27,CASSLTGQGAEQYF,TGTGCCAGCAGTTTAACAGGACAGGGGGCGGAGCAGTACTTC
NA,TRBD2,TRBJ2-3,TRBV15,CATFSGRAGDTQYF,TGTGCCACCTTTAGCGGGAGGGCCGGAGATACGCAGTATTTT
NA,TRBD1,TRBJ2-1,TRBV6-5,CASSLGRGTNEQFF,TGTGCCAGCAGTTTAGGCAGGGGGACGAATGAGCAGTTCTTC
NA,TRBD1,TRBJ1-2,TRBV7-8,CASSPDRINYGYTF,TGTGCCAGCAGCCCGGACAGGATTAACTATGGCTACACCTTC
NA,NA,TRBJ2-7,TRBV18,CASSPPTLGAQYF,TGTGCCAGCTCACCCCCGACACTGGGGGCGCAGTACTTC
NA,NA,TRBJ2-2,TRBV27,CASSLVQGASGELFF,TGTGCCAGCAGTTTAGTCCAAGGGGCGTCCGGGGAGCTGTTTTTT
NA,TRBD1,TRBJ2-7,TRBV27,CASSPGQISYEQYF,TGTGCCAGCTCACCGGGACAGATATCTTACGAGCAGTACTTC
NA,TRBD2,TRBJ2-1,TRBV5-1,CASSLDGAGGISYNEQFF,TGCGCCAGCAGCTTGGATGGAGCGGGAGGGATCTCCTACAATGAGCAGTTCTTC
once,NA,TRBJ1-4,TRBV4-2,CASSQGGVELNEKLFF,TGTGCCAGCAGCCAAGGGGGAGTAGAGCTTAATGAAAAACTGTTTTTT
NA,NA,TRBJ1-3,TRBV28,CASYGGRVEGGGNTIYF,TGTGCCAGCTACGGTGGCCGCGTGGAGGGAGGGGGAAACACCATATATTTT
once,NA,TRBJ2-7,TRBV2,CASEGGNTGHSSYEQYF,TGTGCCAGCGAAGGGGGTAATACGGGACACAGCTCCTACGAGCAGTACTTC
NA,TRBD2,TRBJ2-3,TRBV18,CASSPSLLAGEGDTQYF,TGTGCCAGCTCACCATCGCTGCTAGCGGGAGAGGGGGATACGCAGTATTTT
NA,NA,TRBJ2-7,TRBV5-1,CASSLGTHYEQYF,TGCGCCAGCAGCTTGGGGACACACTACGAGCAGTACTTC
NA,NA,TRBJ1-1,TRBV5-1,CASSSDPNTEAFF,TGCGCCAGCAGCTCAGATCCGAACACTGAAGCTTTCTTT
NA,NA,TRBJ1-4,TRBV7-9,CASSLTATNEKLFF,TGTGCCAGCAGCCTGACAGCAACTAATGAAAAACTGTTTTTT
NA,TRBD2,TRBJ2-5,TRBV23-1,CASKGLAGKIQETQYF,TGCGCCAGCAAAGGGTTAGCGGGTAAAATCCAAGAGACCCAGTACTTC
NA,NA,TRBJ2-3,TRBV6-1,CASSEFVTDTQYF,TGTGCCAGCAGTGAATTCGTCACAGATACGCAGTATTTT
once,NA,TRBJ1-1,TRBV7-3,CASSLVPDRNTEAFF,TGTGCCAGCAGCTTAGTTCCGGACAGGAACACTGAAGCTTTCTTT
NA,NA,TRBJ1-2,TRBV5-3,CARRDTWVTNYGYTF,TGTGCCAGACGGGACACGTGGGTTACGAACTATGGCTACACCTTC
NA,NA,TRBJ2-7,TRBV14,CASSQIGDSSYEQYF,TGTGCCAGCAGCCAAATCGGAGACAGCTCCTACGAGCAGTACTTC
NA,TRBD1,TRBJ2-7,TRBV11-2,CASSLSIRDSTQYF,TGTGCCAGCAGCCTCTCAATTAGGGACAGTACGCAGTACTTC
NA,NA,TRBJ1-4,TRBV18,CASSPTGQRNEKLFF,TGTGCCAGCTCACCAACCGGACAGAGAAATGAAAAACTGTTTTTT
NA,NA,TRBJ1-2,TRBV4-2,CASSQERPDRLYGYTF,TGTGCCAGCAGCCAAGAGCGTCCCGACAGGTTATATGGCTACACCTTC
NA,NA,TRBJ1-5,TRBV28,CASSSDSYSNQPQHF,TGTGCCAGCAGTTCGGACTCTTATAGCAATCAGCCCCAGCATTTT
few,TRBD2,TRBJ2-1,TRBV7-9,CASSPRGLAGGDEQFF,TGTGCCAGCAGCCCAAGGGGTCTAGCGGGAGGTGATGAGCAGTTCTTC
NA,TRBD2,TRBJ2-3,TRBV27,CASSPGTSGTDTQYF,TGTGCCAGCAGTCCCGGGACTAGCGGCACAGATACGCAGTATTTT
NA,NA,TRBJ2-7,TRBV7-8,CASSLTGEQYF,TGTGCCAGCAGCTTAACCGGCGAGCAGTACTTC
few,NA,TRBJ2-7,TRBV6-5,CASSSGRAYEQYF,TGTGCCAGCAGTTCAGGGCGAGCCTACGAGCAGTACTTC
NA,NA,TRBJ1-1,TRBV5-1,CASSLGREAFF,TGCGCCAGCAGCTTGGGCAGAGAAGCTTTCTTT
NA,TRBD2,TRBJ2-1,TRBV5-8,CASSWGSQREGNGNEQFF,TGTGCCAGCAGCTGGGGGAGTCAGCGGGAGGGCAACGGGAATGAGCAGTTCTTC
NA,NA,TRBJ2-5,TRBV11-2,CASSLVFRQETQYF,TGTGCCAGCAGCTTAGTTTTCAGACAAGAGACCCAGTACTTC
NA,TRBD2,TRBJ2-3,TRBV5-1,CASSLLAGGTDTQYF,TGCGCCAGCAGCTTACTAGCGGGAGGGACAGATACGCAGTATTTT
NA,NA,TRBJ1-3,TRBV7-6,CASEFPRGNTIYF,TGTGCCAGCGAATTCCCTCGGGGAAACACCATATATTTT
once,NA,TRBJ2-1,TRBV30,CAWTSNYNEQFF,TGTGCCTGGACTAGTAATTACAATGAGCAGTTCTTC
NA,TRBD1,TRBJ2-7,TRBV5-8,CASSSGTAISYEQYF,TGTGCCAGCAGCTCTGGGACAGCGATCTCCTACGAGCAGTACTTC
NA,NA,TRBJ2-7,TRBV6-1,CASSWEKAYEQYF,TGTGCCAGCAGTTGGGAGAAGGCCTACGAGCAGTACTTC
NA,TRBD1,TRBJ1-5,TRBV27,CASSPRGRTGTSGSNQPQHF,TGTGCCAGCAGCCCGAGGGGGCGGACAGGGACATCGGGGAGCAATCAGCCCCAGCATTTT
NA,TRBD2,TRBJ2-1,TRBV27,CASIKTSGSSYNEQFF,TGTGCCAGCATTAAAACTAGCGGAAGCTCCTACAATGAGCAGTTCTTC
NA,NA,TRBJ2-1,TRBV27,CASSLSTSGNEQFF,TGTGCCAGCAGTTTATCGACCAGCGGGAATGAGCAGTTCTTC
NA,TRBD2,TRBJ2-2,TRBV30,CAWELSVASGRWRTGELFF,TGTGCCTGGGAGCTAAGCGTGGCTAGCGGGAGGTGGCGCACCGGGGAGCTGTTTTTT
NA,TRBD1,TRBJ2-1,TRBV4-3,CASSQDPPGQGNEQFF,TGCGCCAGCAGCCAAGATCCGCCGGGACAGGGCAATGAGCAGTTCTTC
NA,TRBD2,TRBJ2-7,TRBV9,CASSPRGDPYPDYEQYF,TGTGCCAGCAGCCCCCGGGGGGACCCATACCCGGACTACGAGCAGTACTTC
few,TRBD2,TRBJ2-7,TRBV28,CASSPPGTSGYEQYF,TGTGCCAGCAGCCCCCCCGGGACTAGCGGGTACGAGCAGTACTTC
NA,NA,TRBJ2-7,TRBV29-1,CSVEPLPGGVSYEQYF,TGCAGCGTTGAACCCCTCCCTGGCGGGGTATCCTACGAGCAGTACTTC
NA,TRBD1,TRBJ2-6,TRBV4-2,CASSDPGQGISGANVLTF,TGTGCCAGCAGCGACCCGGGACAGGGGATCTCTGGGGCCAACGTCCTGACTTTC
NA,NA,TRBJ2-3,TRBV21-1,CASSKGGNGTPRSTDTQYF,TGTGCCAGCAGCAAAGGGGGTAACGGGACACCCAGGAGCACAGATACGCAGTATTTT
NA,NA,TRBJ2-7,TRBV7-6,CATPQWWATRYEQYF,TGTGCCACTCCCCAATGGTGGGCCACCAGATACGAGCAGTACTTC
NA,TRBD2,TRBJ2-5,TRBV5-8,CASSLRTSGKETQYF,TGTGCCAGCAGCTTGAGGACTAGCGGAAAAGAGACCCAGTACTTC
NA,TRBD2,TRBJ2-1,TRBV7-3,CASSLTRGASGSDEQFF,TGTGCCAGCAGCTTAACGAGGGGGGCTAGCGGGAGTGATGAGCAGTTCTTC
NA,TRBD1,TRBJ2-1,TRBV6-1,CASSGMRQGARDEQFF,TGTGCCAGCAGTGGTATGAGGCAGGGGGCACGGGATGAGCAGTTCTTC
NA,NA,TRBJ2-7,TRBV7-2,CASSLRGANEQYF,TGTGCCAGCAGCTTACGGGGGGCCAACGAGCAGTACTTC
NA,NA,TRBJ2-6,TRBV14,CASSRGTSGANVLTF,TGTGCCAGCAGCCGCGGGACTTCTGGGGCCAACGTCCTGACTTTC